This T cell receptor (beta chain) was sequenced for a study of T-cell memory formation after mild COVID-19. TCRdb used MiXCR to reprocess the 5' RACE reads, holding one entry per CDR3 protein. The sample has 50,000 to 60,000 distinct CDR3 sequences; around a quarter are singletons. Whole-study findings and limits: Later expanders leaned toward CD4+, whereas clones contracting from day 15 to 85 were balanced CD4/CD8.

A few counts support this clonotype. Its antigen is not identified. Germline V CDR1 and CDR2: MNHNY, SVGAGI (reference sequence). V was pared by 4 bases and J by 6 bases, with 22 bases between. This CDR3 contains 17 residues. The sample consisted of PBMCs or a T cell subset sorted from them (not recorded which). V is TRBV6-6 and J is TRBJ2-4; D is perhaps TRBD1 or TRBD2 (5 bases each). This clonotype originated in a man between 18 and 29 years old who had mild COVID-19 (a few samples of this study predate the infection). Cell type and time point are not known. The CDR3 nucleotides are TGTGCCAGCAGTTCCCACCCGGGGCCGGCCACCGGAAACATTCAGTACTTC. Its protein is CASSSHPGPATGNIQYF.